Listed here are 4 T cell receptor beta chains from one sample, sequenced in a study of T cell repertoires in cytomegalovirus infection. These receptors are not linked to any known antigen. MiXCR, applied by TCRdb to the reads, yields one record per CDR3 protein. The sample contains approximately 6,100 distinct CDR3 sequences, roughly half of which appear only once. Sequencing used PBMCs, sequenced either directly or after in vitro stimulation (not recorded which). The receptors here all came from a human donor in good health (CMV status not recorded). Some clones in this sample may be carry-over from other donors' samples.

This clonotype has ten or more counts. This sequence joins TRBV12-3 or TRBV12-4 and TRBJ1-5; D remains unclear. The V and J ends lost 2 bases and 9 bases respectively, with 11 bases between them. The CDR3 has 13 amino acids. The CDR3 DNA sequence: TGTGCCAGCAGTTTAAGTCAGGCGAGGCCCCAGCATTTT. Protein: CASSLSQARPQHF.

V usage is TRBV11-2 and J usage is TRBJ2-4; D remains ambiguous. Germline lookup yields CDR1 SGHAT and CDR2 FQNNGV. With 5 bases removed from V and 8 bases from J, the gap between germline ends came to 16 bases. The CDR3 extends over 14 amino acids. CDR3 sequence (DNA): TGTGCCAGCAGCCCCGTAGCATCCCTCTACATTCAGTACTTC. Amino acids: CASSPVASLYIQYF.

The sample holds a few counts of this clonotype. The CDR3 DNA reads TGTGCCAGCAGCTTTTCCCCTACGGCGGGTGAAGCTTTCTTT. Amino acids: CASSFSPTAGEAFF. The V gene is TRBV7-3, the J gene TRBJ1-1, with D unclear. V was trimmed by 3 bases and J by 7 bases, leaving 15 bases between them. The germline V gene has CDR1 SGHTA and CDR2 FQGTGA. This CDR3 region has 14 residues. The entire variable domain, with the rest obtained from reference TRBV7-3 and TRBJ1-1, is as follows: GAGVSQTPSNKVTEKGKYVELRCDPISGHTALYWYRQSLGQGPEFLIYFQGTGAADDSGLPNDRFFAVRPEGSVSTLKIQRTERGDSAVYLCASSFSPTAGEAFFGQGTRLTVV.

This chain uses TRBV7-2 with TRBJ1-2; TRBD1 matches at 7 bases. This CDR3 contains 13 residues. Unmatched junction bases numbered 2, after V lost 3 bases and J lost 4 bases. Per germline, CDR1 SGHTA and CDR2 FQGNSA. The CDR3 nucleotides are TGTGCCAGCAGCTTGGGGACAGCCTATGGCTACACCTTC. Protein: CASSLGTAYGYTF.